This T cell receptor beta chain came from a study of beta chain features in type 1 diabetes. General study points: Short templates might get an advantage during PCR, and this would be equal in patients and controls.

There are 17 residues in the CDR3. The V end was cut by 1 base, the J end by 0 bases, with 14 bases between. The V gene's germline CDR1 is SGHRS and CDR2 YFSETQ. Of note for this clone: The target antigen is unknown.

Heparinised blood was drawn once per donor, averaging roughly 0.11 L. cDNA synthesis used the whole RNA isolate, giving expressed TCRB sequences. TCRdb keeps only in-frame clones here, not all; method: immunoSEQ multiplex PCR. The repertoire holds roughly 350,000 clones, with 11% as singletons. The receptor comes from a woman aged 25 to 39 in good health. The chain employs TRBV5-1 and TRBJ2-1, with D possibly TRBD1 on 5 matching bases. Sequencing input: naive CD4+ T cells from blood. CDR3 DNA: TGCGCCAGCAGCTTGTCCCTAGACAGCGTCTCCTACAATGAGCAGTTCTTC. Translated: CASSLSLDSVSYNEQFF.